This T cell receptor (beta chain) was captured in a study of T cell responses to AZD1222 COVID-19 vaccine. Whole-study findings and limits: The CD4 TCRs associated with vaccination extended across spike and predominated at 160-218 and 743-854. Spike-specific TCR depth and breadth grew after two AZD1222 doses.

A note on this clone: Its antigen is not identified.

Looked up from germline, CDR1 is LGHDT and CDR2 is YNNKEL (reference sequence). Trimming took off 5 bases at V and 3 bases at J, with 10 bases between the two ends. The CDR3 runs 13 residues. Produced via immunoSEQ multiplex PCR; TCRdb's table is partial and in-frame only. Of around 120,000 clones listed, 90% to 95% are singletons. The V call is TRBV3-1 (or the pseudogene TRBV3-2), the J call TRBJ1-1; D unresolved. The sample consisted of peripheral blood, taken 28 days after the second AZD1222 dose. The TCR sequence derives from an adult who received the AZD1222 COVID-19 vaccine. The CDR3 DNA sequence: TGTGCCAGCAGCACCCTTCGTGACACTGAAGCTTTCTTT. Translation gives CASSTLRDTEAFF.